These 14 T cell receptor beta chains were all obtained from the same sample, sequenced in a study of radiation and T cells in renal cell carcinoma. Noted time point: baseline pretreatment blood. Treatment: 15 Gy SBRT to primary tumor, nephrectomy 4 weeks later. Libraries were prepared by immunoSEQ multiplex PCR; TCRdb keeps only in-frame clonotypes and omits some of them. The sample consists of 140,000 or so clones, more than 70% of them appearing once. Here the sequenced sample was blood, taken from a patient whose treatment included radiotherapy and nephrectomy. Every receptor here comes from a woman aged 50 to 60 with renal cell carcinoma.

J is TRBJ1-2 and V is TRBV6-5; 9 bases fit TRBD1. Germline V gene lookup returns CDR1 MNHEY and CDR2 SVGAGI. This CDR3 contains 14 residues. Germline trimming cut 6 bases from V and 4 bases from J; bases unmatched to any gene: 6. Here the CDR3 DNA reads TGTGCCAGCAGCCTACAGGGGGCGGGCTATGGCTACACCTTC. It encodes CASSLQGAGYGYTF.

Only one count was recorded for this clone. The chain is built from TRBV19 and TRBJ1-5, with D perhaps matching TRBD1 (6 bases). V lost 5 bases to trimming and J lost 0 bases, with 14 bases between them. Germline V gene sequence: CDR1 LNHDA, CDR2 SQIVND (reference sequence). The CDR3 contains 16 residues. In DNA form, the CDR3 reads TGTGCCAGTAGTTCGACTACAGGGTATAGCAATCAGCCCCAGCATTTT. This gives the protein CASSSTTGYSNQPQHF.

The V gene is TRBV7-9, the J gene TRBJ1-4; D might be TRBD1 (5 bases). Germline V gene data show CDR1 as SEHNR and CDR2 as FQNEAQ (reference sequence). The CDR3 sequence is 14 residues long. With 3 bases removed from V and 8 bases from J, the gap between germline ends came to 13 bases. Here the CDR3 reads CASSLGPQGEKLFF. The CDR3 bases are TGTGCCAGCAGCTTGGGACCTCAGGGAGAAAAACTGTTTTTT.

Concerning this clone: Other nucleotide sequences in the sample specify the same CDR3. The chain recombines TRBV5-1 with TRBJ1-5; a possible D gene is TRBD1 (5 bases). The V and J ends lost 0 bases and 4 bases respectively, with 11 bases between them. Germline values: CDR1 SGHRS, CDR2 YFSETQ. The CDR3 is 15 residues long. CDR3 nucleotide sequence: TGCGCCAGCAGCTTGGGTGAGGGACGGAATCAGCCCCAGCATTTT. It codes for CASSLGEGRNQPQHF. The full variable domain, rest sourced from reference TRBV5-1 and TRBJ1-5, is KAGVTQTPRYLIKTRGQQVTLSCSPISGHRSVSWYQQTPGQGLQFLFEYFSETQRNKGNFPGRFSGRQFSNSRSEMNVSTLELGDSALYLCASSLGEGRNQPQHFGDGTRLSIL.

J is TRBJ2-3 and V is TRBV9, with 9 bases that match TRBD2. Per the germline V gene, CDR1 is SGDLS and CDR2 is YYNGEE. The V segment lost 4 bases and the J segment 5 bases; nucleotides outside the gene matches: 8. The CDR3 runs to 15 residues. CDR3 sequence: CASSLSGGHEDTQYF. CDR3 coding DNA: TGTGCCAGCAGCCTGAGCGGGGGGCATGAAGATACGCAGTATTTT.

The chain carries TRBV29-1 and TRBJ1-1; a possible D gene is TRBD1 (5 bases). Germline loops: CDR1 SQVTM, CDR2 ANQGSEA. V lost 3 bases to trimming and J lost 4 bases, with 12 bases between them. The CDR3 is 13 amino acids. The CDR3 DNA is TGCAGCGTTGAGAAACAGGCCTCCACTGAAGCTTTCTTT. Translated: CSVEKQASTEAFF.

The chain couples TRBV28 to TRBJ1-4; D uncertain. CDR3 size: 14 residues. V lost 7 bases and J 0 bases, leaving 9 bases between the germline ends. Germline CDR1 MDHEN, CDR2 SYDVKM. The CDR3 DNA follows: TGTGCCAGCATGACTGCCGCAACTAATGAAAAACTGTTTTTT. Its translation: CASMTAATNEKLFF.

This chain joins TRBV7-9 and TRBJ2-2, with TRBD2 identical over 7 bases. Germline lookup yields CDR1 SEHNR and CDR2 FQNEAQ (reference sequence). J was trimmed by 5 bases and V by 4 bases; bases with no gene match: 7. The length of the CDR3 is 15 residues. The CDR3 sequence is CASSWGGAWTGELFF. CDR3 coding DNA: TGTGCCAGCAGCTGGGGAGGGGCATGGACCGGGGAGCTGTTTTTT.

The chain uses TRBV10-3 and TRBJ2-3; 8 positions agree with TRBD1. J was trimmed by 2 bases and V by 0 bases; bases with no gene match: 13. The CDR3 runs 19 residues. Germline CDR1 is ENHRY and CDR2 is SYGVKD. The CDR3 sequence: CAISESNSGTGRDTDTQYF. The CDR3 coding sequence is TGTGCCATCAGTGAGTCGAATTCTGGGACAGGTAGGGACACAGATACGCAGTATTTT.

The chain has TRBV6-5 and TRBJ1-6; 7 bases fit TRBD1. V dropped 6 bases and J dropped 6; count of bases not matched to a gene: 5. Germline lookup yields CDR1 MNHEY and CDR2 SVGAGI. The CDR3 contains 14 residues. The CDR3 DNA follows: TGTGCCAGCAGCCGGACAGGAGGTAATTCACCCCTCCACTTT. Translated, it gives CASSRTGGNSPLHF.

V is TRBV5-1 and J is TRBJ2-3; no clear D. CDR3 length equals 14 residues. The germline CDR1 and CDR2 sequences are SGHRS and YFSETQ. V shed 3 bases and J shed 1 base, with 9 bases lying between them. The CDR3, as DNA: TGCGCCAGCAGCTCACCTGGACGCACAGATACGCAGTATTTT. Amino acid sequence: CASSSPGRTDTQYF.

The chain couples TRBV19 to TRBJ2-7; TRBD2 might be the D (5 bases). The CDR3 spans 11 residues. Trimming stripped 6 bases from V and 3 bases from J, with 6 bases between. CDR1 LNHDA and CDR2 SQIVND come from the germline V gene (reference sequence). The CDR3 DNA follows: TGTGCCAGTAGGGGAGACTACGAGCAGTACTTC. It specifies CASRGDYEQYF.

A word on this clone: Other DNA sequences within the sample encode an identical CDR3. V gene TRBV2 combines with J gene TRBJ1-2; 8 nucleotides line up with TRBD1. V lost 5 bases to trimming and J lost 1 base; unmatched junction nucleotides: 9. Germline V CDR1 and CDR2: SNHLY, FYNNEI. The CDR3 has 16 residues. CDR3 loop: CASSFPGQGSNYGYTF. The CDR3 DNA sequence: TGTGCCAGCAGTTTCCCTGGACAGGGCAGTAACTATGGCTACACCTTC.

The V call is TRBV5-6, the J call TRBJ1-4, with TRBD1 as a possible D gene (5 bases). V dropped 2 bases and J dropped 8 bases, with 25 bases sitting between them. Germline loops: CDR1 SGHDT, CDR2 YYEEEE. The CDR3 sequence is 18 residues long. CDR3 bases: TGTGCCAGCAGCTTACAGCCACTGTGGGGACGTCCGTCGGAAAAACTGTTTTTT. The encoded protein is CASSLQPLWGRPSEKLFF.